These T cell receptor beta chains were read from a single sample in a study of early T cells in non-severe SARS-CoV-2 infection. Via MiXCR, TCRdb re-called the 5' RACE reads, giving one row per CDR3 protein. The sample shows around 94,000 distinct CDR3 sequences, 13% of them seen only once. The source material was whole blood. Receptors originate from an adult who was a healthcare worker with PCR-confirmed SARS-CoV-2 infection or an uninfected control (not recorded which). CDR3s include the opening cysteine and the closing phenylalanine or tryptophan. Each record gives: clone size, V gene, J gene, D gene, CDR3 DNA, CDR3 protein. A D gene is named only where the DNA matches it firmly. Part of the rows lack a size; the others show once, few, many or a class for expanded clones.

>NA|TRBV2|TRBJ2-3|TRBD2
TGTGCCACCCAGCGGGAGCGCACAGATACGCAGTATTTT
CATQRERTDTQYF
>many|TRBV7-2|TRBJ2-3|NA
TGTGCCAGCAGTTCTACCGGGACCCATGCCTTTTTTACGCAGTATTTT
CASSSTGTHAFFTQYF
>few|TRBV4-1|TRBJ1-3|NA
TGCGCCAGCAGCCAAGATGGGGGAACGGACACCATATATTTT
CASSQDGGTDTIYF
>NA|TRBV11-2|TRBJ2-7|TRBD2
TGTGCCAGCAGCCTAACCCGTACTAGCGGGATTCACGAGCAGTACTTC
CASSLTRTSGIHEQYF
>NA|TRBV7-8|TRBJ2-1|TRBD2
TGTGCCAGCAGCTTGATGACTAGCGGGAAATATGAGCAGTTCTTC
CASSLMTSGKYEQFF
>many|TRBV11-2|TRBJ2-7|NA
TGTGCCAGCAGCTTAGGATTAAGCTCCTACGAGCAGTACTTC
CASSLGLSSYEQYF
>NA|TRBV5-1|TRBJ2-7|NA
TGCGCCAGCAAAGGAGAGTTCTCCTACGAGCAGTACTTC
CASKGEFSYEQYF
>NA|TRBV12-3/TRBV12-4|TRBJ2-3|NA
TGTGCCAGCGGCCGGGACATTCTCACAGATACGCAGTATTTT
CASGRDILTDTQYF
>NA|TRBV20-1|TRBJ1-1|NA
TGCAGTGCTCGCCCAGGACAGACCACCGGGGTTTTCTTT
CSARPGQTTGVFF
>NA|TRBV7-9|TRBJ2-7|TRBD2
TGTGCCAGCAGCCGGGGACTAGCGGGCCAAGGACCGCACTACGAGCAGTACTTC
CASSRGLAGQGPHYEQYF